Many counts were recorded for the clone carrying this T cell receptor (beta chain). The data belong to a study of blood T cell repertoires in COVID-19. The method was immunoSEQ multiplex PCR; TCRdb's version includes in-frame clones alone and lacks a portion of them. The table lists 15,000 to 25,000 clones, around 74% of them singletons. The germline CDR1 and CDR2 sequences are LNHDA and SQIVND (reference sequence). The CDR3 contains 18 residues. The junction had 14 bases not matched to a gene; V was cut back by 7 bases and J by 6 bases. This chain uses TRBV19 with TRBJ2-1, with 14 bases fitting TRBD2. The material sequenced was peripheral blood. The sequence was obtained from a man aged 80 or over with acute or convalescent COVID-19. The CDR3 DNA reads TGTGCCAGTACTCTGGGACTAGCGGGAGAGGTGGTCTCCAATGAGCAGTTCTTC. Amino acid sequence: CASTLGLAGEVVSNEQFF.